Listed below are T cell receptor beta chains from one sample, sequenced in a study of molecular identifiers for immune sequencing clone quantification. TCRdb re-derived calls from the PCR reads in MiXCR, one entry per CDR3 protein. The sample includes tens of thousands of distinct CDR3 sequences, nearly 25% of them seen just once. Sequences were obtained from naive CD8+ T cells from blood, with Jurkat cell RNA spiked in. The receptors come from a human donor in good health. Some libraries in this study had Jurkat cell RNA spiked in. Each CDR3 is given with its conserved first and last residue. The D gene is left open where the match is weak. Clone sizes are given selectively: once, few, many, or a class where the clone is expanded.

J gene,clone size,D gene,V gene,CDR3 DNA,CDR3 protein
TRBJ2-1,-,-,TRBV27,TGTGCCAGCAGTTACAGCTCCTACAATGAGCAGTTCTTC,CASSYSSYNEQFF
TRBJ2-7,few,-,TRBV6-6,TGTGCCACCACCGGGACACCCTACGAGCAGTACTTC,CATTGTPYEQYF
TRBJ2-2,many,-,TRBV4-3,TGCGCCAGCAGGAGTAGCGGGAACACCGGGGAGCTGTTTTTT,CASRSSGNTGELFF
TRBJ2-7,many,-,TRBV7-9,TGTGCCAGCAGCGCTTTTAACGAGGGGCCAACCTACGAGCAGTACTTC,CASSAFNEGPTYEQYF
TRBJ2-7,few,-,TRBV7-2,TGTGCCAGCAGTCTTGGGACTGTCTCCTACGAGCAGTACTTC,CASSLGTVSYEQYF
TRBJ2-2,many,-,TRBV30,TGTGCCTGGAGTGCTTCGAACTCCGGGGAGCTGTTTTTT,CAWSASNSGELFF
TRBJ2-5,many,TRBD1,TRBV6-5,TGTGCCAGCAGTGCCACCGGGACAGCTAAAGAGACCCAGTACTTC,CASSATGTAKETQYF
TRBJ2-1,-,-,TRBV14,TGTGCCAGCAGCCATCAGGCCGGACACAGGGTAAGCTCCTACAATGAGCAGTTCTTC,CASSHQAGHRVSSYNEQFF
TRBJ2-3,-,-,TRBV9,TGTGCCAGCAGCGTAGAGGGCTCCCAGGACACAGATACGCAGTATTTT,CASSVEGSQDTDTQYF
TRBJ2-1,-,TRBD1,TRBV28,TGTGCCAGCAGTTTCCGACAGGGGTCGAGTGAGCAGTTCTTC,CASSFRQGSSEQFF
TRBJ2-3,once,TRBD2,TRBV3-1,TGTGCCAGCAGAAGAGATAGGGGACTAGCGGGAGGGCCTCTAACGGAATCAGATACGCAGTATTTT,CASRRDRGLAGGPLTESDTQYF
TRBJ2-1,few,-,TRBV28,TGTGCCAGCAGTTTATTTGGTAGGAGCTCCTACAATGAGCAGTTCTTC,CASSLFGRSSYNEQFF
TRBJ1-1,-,TRBD1,TRBV28,TGTGCCAGCAGTTTCAGAGGGGGCGAAGCTTACTTT,CASSFRGGEAYF
TRBJ2-3,few,TRBD2,TRBV27,TGTGCCAGCAGTTTCCTTAGCGGGAGGTCGACAGATACGCAGTATTTT,CASSFLSGRSTDTQYF
TRBJ2-7,many,TRBD2,TRBV5-1,TGCGCCAGCAGCGACTCGACTAGCGGGGGGCTCTACTCCTACGAGCAGTACTTC,CASSDSTSGGLYSYEQYF
TRBJ2-7,-,-,TRBV5-1,TGCGCCAGCAGCTCGGTGTCAGATTCCTACGAGCAGTACTTC,CASSSVSDSYEQYF
TRBJ2-7,few,TRBD2,TRBV7-2,TGTGCCAGCAGCTTAGAGGGACTAGCGGGAGGTCCCTACTACGAGCAGTACTTC,CASSLEGLAGGPYYEQYF
TRBJ2-1,many,-,TRBV7-2,TGTGCCAGCAGTCTCAGAGGATGGAATGAGCAGTTCTTC,CASSLRGWNEQFF
TRBJ2-3,-,-,TRBV6-2/TRBV6-3,TGTGCCAGCAGTTACCTGTCAGGTCCTAGCACAGATACGCAGTATTTT,CASSYLSGPSTDTQYF
TRBJ2-7,few,TRBD1,TRBV10-3,TGTGCCATCAGTCCGGGACAGGGGGCGGGAGACTCTTACGAGCAGTACTTC,CAISPGQGAGDSYEQYF
TRBJ1-4,-,-,TRBV6-5,TGTGCCAGCAGTACCGCGCCGGGATTCGAAAAACTGTTTTTT,CASSTAPGFEKLFF
TRBJ2-3,medium-sized,-,TRBV29-1,TGCAGCGTTGATGGGACGGTTTTCACAGATACGCAGTATTTT,CSVDGTVFTDTQYF
TRBJ2-5,-,-,TRBV12-3/TRBV12-4,TGTGCCAGCAGACCTGCCTTAGGGATACAAGAGACCCAGTACTTC,CASRPALGIQETQYF
TRBJ2-7,many,-,TRBV7-9,TGTGCCAGCAGCTTACGGGACAGCGGGGGCGAGCAGTACTTC,CASSLRDSGGEQYF
TRBJ1-1,many,-,TRBV6-6,TGTGCCAGCAGCCCATATATGAGTACTGAAGCTTTCTTT,CASSPYMSTEAFF
TRBJ2-7,many,TRBD1,TRBV12-3/TRBV12-4,TGTGCCAGCAGTGTCCCGGGACAGGGAACCGAGCAGTACTTC,CASSVPGQGTEQYF
TRBJ2-3,-,-,TRBV19,TGTGCCAGTAGTATCATGGTGCACCCGGATACGCAGTATTTT,CASSIMVHPDTQYF
TRBJ2-7,-,TRBD2,TRBV29-1,TGCAGCGTTGACGGACTAGTGGGGACCTACGAGCAGTACTTC,CSVDGLVGTYEQYF
TRBJ2-7,few,TRBD1,TRBV6-6,TGTGCCAGCAGAACAACAGGGGGCCCTACGAAGCAGTACTTC,CASRTTGGPTKQYF